The 16 T cell receptor beta chains below were found in one sample sequenced in a study of blood T cell repertoires in COVID-19. Here immunoSEQ multiplex PCR was the method, and the copy in TCRdb shows in-frame clones only, minus some. In the table there are around 130,000 clones, about 88% of which are singletons. The sequenced material came from PBMCs or T cells enriched from blood (not recorded which). These receptors were collected from a man aged 35-49 years with acute COVID-19.

The J gene is TRBJ1-3, the V gene TRBV5-4; D possibly corresponds to TRBD1 (5 bases). The CDR3 consists of 15 residues. Trimming took 0 bases from V and 0 from J, leaving 7 bases between them. Germline V gene sequence: CDR1 SGHNT, CDR2 YYREEE (reference sequence). The CDR3 nucleotides are TGTGCCAGCAGCTTGGGGGGCGACTCTGGAAACACCATATATTTT. This translates into CASSLGGDSGNTIYF.

V gene TRBV27 combines with J gene TRBJ1-2, with 7 bases fitting TRBD1. Germline V gene sequence: CDR1 MNHEY, CDR2 SMNVEV (reference sequence). Trimming took 6 bases from V and 2 from J; bases not matched to a gene: 6. The CDR3 runs to 14 residues. As DNA, the CDR3 is TGTGCCAGCAGCATCGACAGGGCCAACTATGGCTACACCTTC. Protein sequence: CASSIDRANYGYTF.

The gene calls are TRBV12-3 or TRBV12-4 and TRBJ1-1; tentatively, D is TRBD1 (5 bases). The CDR3 is 13 amino acids. Trimming left V 7 bases short and J 6 bases short, with 15 bases between. CDR3: CASIVGGRSEAFF. Here the CDR3 DNA reads TGTGCCAGCATCGTGGGGGGGAGGTCTGAAGCTTTCTTT.

This clone was detected only a few times. V is TRBV5-1 and J is TRBJ2-7, with 7 bases identical to TRBD2. From germline, CDR1 is SGHRS and CDR2 YFSETQ. Trimming removed 4 bases from V and 0 bases from J; junction bases left unmatched: 4. The CDR3 is 14 residues long. The DNA of the CDR3 is TGCGCCAGCAGCCTAGCGGAGTACTCCTACGAGCAGTACTTC. Encoded protein: CASSLAEYSYEQYF.

This CDR3 is CASSWGERTSVTGELFF. CDR3 DNA: TGTGCCAGCAGCTGGGGAGAGAGGACTAGCGTTACCGGGGAGCTGTTTTTT. The J gene is TRBJ2-2, the V gene TRBV5-6, with 9 bases that match TRBD2. The CDR3 consists of 17 residues. Germline V gives CDR1 SGHDT, CDR2 YYEEEE. J was trimmed by 5 bases and V by 3 bases; bases with no gene match: 11.

The chain recombines TRBV5-1 with TRBJ2-3, with TRBD1 as a possible D gene (5 bases). From germline, CDR1 is SGHRS and CDR2 YFSETQ. This CDR3 contains 14 residues. Between the trimmed V and J ends, which lost 7 bases and 0 bases, there was a span of 12 bases. The CDR3 bases are TGCGCCAGCTGCCCGGACATTAGCACAGATACGCAGTATTTT. Its protein product is CASCPDISTDTQYF.

The V call is TRBV6-5, the J call TRBJ1-2; TRBD1 agrees at 8 bases. CDR1 is MNHEY, CDR2 SVGAGI, per germline. CDR3 size: 14 residues. V was pared by 2 bases and J by 8 bases, with 7 bases of the junction left unmatched. CDR3 sequence: CASSYQGAVEGYTF. The CDR3 DNA follows: TGTGCCAGCAGTTACCAGGGGGCCGTGGAGGGCTACACCTTC.

The chain links TRBV7-3 to TRBJ2-3, with D perhaps matching TRBD1 (6 bases). This CDR3 region has 14 residues. V lost 5 bases and J lost 3, with 12 bases in between. Looked up from germline, CDR1 is SGHTA and CDR2 is FQGTGA. CDR3 residues: CASSNRDITDTQYF. CDR3 in DNA: TGTGCCAGCAGCAATCGGGACATAACAGATACGCAGTATTTT. The variable domain in full, completed from reference TRBV7-3 and TRBJ2-3, reads GAGVSQTPSNKVTEKGKYVELRCDPISGHTALYWYRQSLGQGPEFLIYFQGTGAADDSGLPNDRFFAVRPEGSVSTLKIQRTERGDSAVYLCASSNRDITDTQYFGPGTRLTVL.

The J gene is TRBJ2-5, the V gene TRBV3-1 (or the pseudogene TRBV3-2); D is unresolved. Germline assignment: CDR1 LGHDT and CDR2 YNNKEL (reference sequence). V was cut by 4 bases and J by 5 bases, with 8 bases left in between. The CDR3 runs 12 residues. CDR3 amino acids: CASSLTQETQYF. For the CDR3, the DNA is TGTGCCAGCAGCCTTACGCAGGAGACCCAGTACTTC.

The CDR3 nucleotides are TGTGCCAGCAGGGGGACTAGCGGTCCTGGAGATACGCAGTATTTT. This gives the protein CASRGTSGPGDTQYF. This chain joins TRBV2 and TRBJ2-3, with 11 bases matching TRBD2. Germline loops: CDR1 SNHLY, CDR2 FYNNEI. The CDR3 has 15 amino acids. The V and J ends lost 6 bases and 5 bases, in that order; junction bases with no gene match: 7.

V and J are TRBV11-1 and TRBJ2-1; 7 nucleotides match TRBD2. This CDR3 region has 15 residues. Germline trimming cut 4 bases from V and 2 bases from J; bases unmatched to any gene: 5. Germline lookup yields CDR1 SGHAT and CDR2 FQDESV (reference sequence). The CDR3 spells CASSYSGGTYNEQFF. The CDR3 DNA follows: TGTGCCAGCAGCTATTCGGGGGGTACCTACAATGAGCAGTTCTTC.

The chain is built from TRBV6-5 and TRBJ2-3, with 8 bases aligning to TRBD2. The germline V gene encodes CDR1 MNHEY and CDR2 SVGAGI. This CDR3 has 14 amino acids. Losses at the gene ends were 2 bases for V and 7 bases for J; bases not matched to a gene: 5. The CDR3 sequence is CASSYGREEYTQYF. The CDR3 bases are TGTGCCAGCAGTTACGGGCGGGAGGAATATACGCAGTATTTT.

J is TRBJ2-7 and V is TRBV7-2; 11 nucleotides agree with TRBD2. J gave up 2 bases and V 3 bases, and 3 bases lay outside the gene matches. Germline loops: CDR1 SGHTA, CDR2 FQGNSA. This CDR3 region has 15 residues. This chain's CDR3 is CASSFLAGGTYEQYF. CDR3 coding DNA: TGTGCCAGCAGCTTCCTAGCGGGAGGTACCTACGAGCAGTACTTC.

The chain has TRBV12-5 and TRBJ1-5, with 12 bases fitting TRBD1. V was clipped by 4 bases and J by 4 bases; unmatched bases: 5. The CDR3 runs to 16 residues. The germline V gene has CDR1 LGHNT and CDR2 FRNRAP. The CDR3 is CASGSGQGALNQPQHF. The DNA of the CDR3 is TGTGCTAGTGGTTCGGGACAGGGGGCATTAAATCAGCCCCAGCATTTT.

The V gene is TRBV2, the J gene TRBJ2-1; TRBD2 aligns across 7 bases. This CDR3 region has 15 residues. The junction had 2 bases not matched to a gene; V was cut back by 1 base and J by 2 bases. In germline, CDR1 is SNHLY, CDR2 FYNNEI. CDR3 residues: CASSEGSGTYNEQFF. The CDR3 DNA reads TGTGCCAGCAGTGAAGGCAGCGGGACCTACAATGAGCAGTTCTTC.

J is TRBJ2-7 and V is TRBV3-1 (or the pseudogene TRBV3-2), with D possibly TRBD1 on 6 matching bases. The CDR3 extends over 13 amino acids. V lost 6 bases to trimming and J lost 3 bases, with 12 bases between them. Germline-derived CDR1 and CDR2 are LGHDT and YNNKEL (reference sequence). The CDR3 DNA follows: TGTGCCAGCAGTCCCACAGGGAGCTACGAGCAGTACTTC. Its protein is CASSPTGSYEQYF.